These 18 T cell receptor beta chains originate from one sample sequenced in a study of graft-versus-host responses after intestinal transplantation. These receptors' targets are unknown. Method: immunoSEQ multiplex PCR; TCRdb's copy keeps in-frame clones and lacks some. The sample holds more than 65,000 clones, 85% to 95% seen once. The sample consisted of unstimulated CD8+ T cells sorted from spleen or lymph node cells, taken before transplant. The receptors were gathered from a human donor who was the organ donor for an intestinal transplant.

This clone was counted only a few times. The CDR3 loop reads CASSEGLLYNSPLHF. The CDR3 coding sequence is TGTGCCAGCAGTGAAGGGCTCCTCTATAATTCACCCCTCCACTTT. This rearrangement joins TRBV6-1 to TRBJ1-6, with no clear D. Germline CDR1 MNHNS, CDR2 SASEGT. The CDR3 loop spans 15 amino acids. V lost 1 base and J lost 3, with 7 bases in between.

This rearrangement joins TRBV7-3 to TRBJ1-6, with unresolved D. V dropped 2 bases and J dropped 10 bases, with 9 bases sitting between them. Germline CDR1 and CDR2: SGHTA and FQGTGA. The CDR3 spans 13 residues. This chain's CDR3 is CASSLLFGSPLHF. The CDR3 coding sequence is TGTGCCAGCAGCTTACTATTCGGATCACCCCTCCACTTT.

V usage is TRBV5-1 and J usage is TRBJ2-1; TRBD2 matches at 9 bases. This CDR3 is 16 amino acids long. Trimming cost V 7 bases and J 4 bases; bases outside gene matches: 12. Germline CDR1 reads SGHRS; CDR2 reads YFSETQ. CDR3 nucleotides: TGCGCCAGCGGGGACGACCGACTAGCGGCTTACAATGAGCAGTTCTTC. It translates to CASGDDRLAAYNEQFF.

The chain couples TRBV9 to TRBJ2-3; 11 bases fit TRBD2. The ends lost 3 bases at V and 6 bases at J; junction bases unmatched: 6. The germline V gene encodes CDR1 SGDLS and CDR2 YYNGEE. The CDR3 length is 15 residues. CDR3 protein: CASSDSGRALDTQYF. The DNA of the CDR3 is TGTGCCAGCAGCGATAGCGGGAGGGCCCTGGATACGCAGTATTTT.

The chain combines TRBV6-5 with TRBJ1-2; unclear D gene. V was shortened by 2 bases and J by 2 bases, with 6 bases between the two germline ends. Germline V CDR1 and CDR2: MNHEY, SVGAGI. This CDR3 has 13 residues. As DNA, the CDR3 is TGTGCCAGCAGTTACGGCGGAAACTATGGCTACACCTTC. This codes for CASSYGGNYGYTF.

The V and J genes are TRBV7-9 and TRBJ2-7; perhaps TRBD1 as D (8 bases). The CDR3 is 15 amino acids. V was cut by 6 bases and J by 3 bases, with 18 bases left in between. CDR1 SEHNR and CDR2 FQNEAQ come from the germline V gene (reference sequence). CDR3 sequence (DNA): TGTGCCAGCAGTTCGTACAGGGGGGGTCACTACGAGCAGTACTTC. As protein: CASSSYRGGHYEQYF.

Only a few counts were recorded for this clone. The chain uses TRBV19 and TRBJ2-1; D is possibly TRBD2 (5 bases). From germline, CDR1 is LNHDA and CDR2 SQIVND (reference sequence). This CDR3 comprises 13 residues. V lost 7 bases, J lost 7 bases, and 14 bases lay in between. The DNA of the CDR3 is TGTGCCAGTACGGGGTCAGCGGTGAATGAGCAGTTCTTC. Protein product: CASTGSAVNEQFF.

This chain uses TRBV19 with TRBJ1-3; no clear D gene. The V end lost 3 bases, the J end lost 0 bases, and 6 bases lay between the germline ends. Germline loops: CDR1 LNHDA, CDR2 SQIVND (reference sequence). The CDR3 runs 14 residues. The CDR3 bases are TGTGCCAGTAGTATTGGAGTCTCTGGAAACACCATATATTTT. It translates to CASSIGVSGNTIYF.

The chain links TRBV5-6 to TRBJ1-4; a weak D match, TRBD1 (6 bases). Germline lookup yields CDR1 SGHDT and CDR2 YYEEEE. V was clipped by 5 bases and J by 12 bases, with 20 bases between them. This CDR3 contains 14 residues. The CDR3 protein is CASRETLQGSELFF. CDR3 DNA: TGTGCCAGCAGGGAAACTCTACAGGGATCGGAACTGTTTTTT.

The DNA of the CDR3 is TGTGCCACCAGCAGAGATCTGGAGGGGATGTCTTTCTTT. It encodes CATSRDLEGMSFF. This chain uses TRBV15 with TRBJ1-1, with D perhaps TRBD1 (5 bases). The CDR3 runs 13 residues. V shed 0 bases and J shed 12 bases, with 14 bases lying between them. Germline CDR1 and CDR2: LNHNV and YYDKDF (reference sequence).

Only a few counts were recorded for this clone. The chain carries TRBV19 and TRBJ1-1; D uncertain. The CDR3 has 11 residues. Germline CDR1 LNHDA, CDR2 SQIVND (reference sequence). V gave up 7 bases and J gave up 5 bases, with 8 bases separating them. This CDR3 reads CASKVGTEAFF. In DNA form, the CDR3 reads TGTGCCAGTAAGGTCGGGACTGAAGCTTTCTTT.

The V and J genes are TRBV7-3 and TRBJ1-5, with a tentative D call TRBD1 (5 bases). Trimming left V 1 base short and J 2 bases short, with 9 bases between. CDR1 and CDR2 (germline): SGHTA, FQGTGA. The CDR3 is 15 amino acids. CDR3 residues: CASSLKGEGNQPQHF. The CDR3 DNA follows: TGTGCCAGCAGCTTAAAAGGGGAGGGCAATCAGCCCCAGCATTTT.

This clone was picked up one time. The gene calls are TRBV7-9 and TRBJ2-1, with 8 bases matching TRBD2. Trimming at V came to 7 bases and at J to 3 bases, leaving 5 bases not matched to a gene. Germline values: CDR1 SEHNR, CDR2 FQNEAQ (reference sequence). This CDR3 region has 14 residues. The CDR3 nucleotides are TGTGCCAGCACCTCTCTAGCGGGCTACAATGAGCAGTTCTTC. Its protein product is CASTSLAGYNEQFF.

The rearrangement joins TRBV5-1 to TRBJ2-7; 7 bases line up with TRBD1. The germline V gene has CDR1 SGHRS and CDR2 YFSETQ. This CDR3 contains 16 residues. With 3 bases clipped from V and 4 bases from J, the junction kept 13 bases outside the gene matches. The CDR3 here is CASSCTHRDRIYEQYF. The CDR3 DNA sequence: TGCGCCAGCAGCTGTACTCACCGGGACAGAATTTACGAGCAGTACTTC.

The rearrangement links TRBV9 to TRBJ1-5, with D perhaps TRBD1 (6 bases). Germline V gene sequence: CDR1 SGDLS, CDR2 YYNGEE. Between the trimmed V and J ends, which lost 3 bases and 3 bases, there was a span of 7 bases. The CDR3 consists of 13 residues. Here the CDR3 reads CASSGTANQPQHF. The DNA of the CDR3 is TGTGCCAGCAGCGGGACAGCCAATCAGCCCCAGCATTTT.

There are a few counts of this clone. The CDR3 DNA is TGTGCCAGCAGCTTGATCACTAGCGGGGTCACAGATACGCAGTATTTT. Translation: CASSLITSGVTDTQYF. The chain employs TRBV7-6 and TRBJ2-3; 10 bases are shared with TRBD2. The CDR3 spans 16 residues. The V gene's germline CDR1 is SGHVS and CDR2 FNYEAQ. The V gene end was trimmed by 3 bases and the J gene end by 2 bases; junction bases not matched to a gene: 5.

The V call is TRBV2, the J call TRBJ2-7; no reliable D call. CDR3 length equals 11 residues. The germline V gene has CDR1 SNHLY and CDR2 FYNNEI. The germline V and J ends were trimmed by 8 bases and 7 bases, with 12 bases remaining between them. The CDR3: CASSMVREQYF. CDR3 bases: TGTGCCAGCTCCATGGTGAGGGAGCAGTACTTC.

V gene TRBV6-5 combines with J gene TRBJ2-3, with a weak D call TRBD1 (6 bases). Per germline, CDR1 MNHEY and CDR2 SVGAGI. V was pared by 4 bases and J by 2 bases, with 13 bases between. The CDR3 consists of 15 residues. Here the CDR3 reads CASSSMGAHTDTQYF. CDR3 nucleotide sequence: TGTGCCAGCAGTTCTATGGGGGCCCACACAGATACGCAGTATTTT.